The T cell receptor beta chain under discussion was sequenced for a study of blood T cell repertoires in COVID-19. Background on the study: Italy, Spain and the United States were the sources of the convalescent and acute COVID-19 samples. In each case, the material was cDNA or gDNA derived from T cells, B-cell-depleted T cells, or PBMCs.

Original analysis: How many nucleated cells were present was estimated from reference gene primer amplification. Libraries were prepared by immunoSEQ multiplex PCR; TCRdb keeps only in-frame clonotypes and omits some of them. D and trimming come from the DNA, and the V and J calls and clone size come from that table. The sample holds about 100,000 clones, around four fifths seen once. The CDR3 loop spans 15 amino acids. The V gene lost 4 bases and the J gene lost 4 bases, with 17 bases spanning the gap. Germline V gene data show CDR1 as MDHEN and CDR2 as SYDVKM. This TCR was sampled from a man between 60 and 75 years old with active or convalescent COVID-19. The genes are TRBV28 and TRBJ2-7, with TRBD2 as a possible D gene (6 bases). Material: peripheral blood. The chain's CDR3 is CASSSSGSGGYEQYF. The CDR3 nucleotides read TGTGCCAGCAGTTCCTCTGGTAGCGGAGGATACGAGCAGTACTTC.